What follows are 4 T cell receptor beta chains derived from one specimen sequenced in a study of shared clonotypes between healthy human individuals. Generated by immunoSEQ multiplex PCR, the TCRdb table keeps only in-frame clones and is missing some. The sample yields 2,500,000 or so clones, approximately 90% seen once. The sample comprised naive CD4+ T cells from PBMCs. Subset reported: CD45RA+ positively selected. The source of these receptors is a man between 18 and 29 years old in good health. Some clones in this sample may be carry-over from other donors' samples.

A few counts support this clone. The V and J genes are TRBV7-3 and TRBJ2-3; 9 bases fit TRBD2. The junction had 5 bases not matched to a gene; V was cut back by 6 bases and J by 4 bases. The germline V gene encodes CDR1 SGHTA and CDR2 FQGTGA. CDR3 length: 14 amino acids. CDR3 amino acids: CASRVAGVSDTQYF. CDR3 bases: TGTGCCAGCAGGGTAGCGGGAGTATCAGATACGCAGTATTTT.

V and J are TRBV5-1 and TRBJ2-7; no reliable D call. Trimming took off 6 bases at V and 2 bases at J, with 15 bases between the two ends. This CDR3 has 14 amino acids. From germline, CDR1 is SGHRS and CDR2 YFSETQ. The CDR3 reads CASTFAVGAYEQYF. CDR3 coding DNA: TGCGCCAGCACGTTTGCGGTTGGGGCCTACGAGCAGTACTTC.

The chain has TRBV7-2 and TRBJ2-7, with 7 bases lining up with TRBD2. The V gene end was trimmed by 0 bases and the J gene end by 3 bases; junction bases not matched to a gene: 8. The CDR3 length is 16 residues. Germline V CDR1 and CDR2: SGHTA, FQGNSA. The CDR3 spells CASSLARPSGNYEQYF. The CDR3 DNA follows: TGTGCCAGCAGCTTAGCAAGGCCTAGCGGAAACTACGAGCAGTACTTC.

This clone has just one count. V is TRBV19 and J is TRBJ1-2, with TRBD1 identical over 8 bases. The length of the CDR3 is 16 residues. The V segment lost 4 bases and the J segment 8 bases; nucleotides outside the gene matches: 15. The germline CDR1 and CDR2 sequences are LNHDA and SQIVND (reference sequence). The CDR3 reads CASSSQGAAGYFGYTF. CDR3 DNA sequence: TGTGCCAGTAGTAGCCAGGGGGCAGCGGGCTATTTCGGCTACACCTTC.